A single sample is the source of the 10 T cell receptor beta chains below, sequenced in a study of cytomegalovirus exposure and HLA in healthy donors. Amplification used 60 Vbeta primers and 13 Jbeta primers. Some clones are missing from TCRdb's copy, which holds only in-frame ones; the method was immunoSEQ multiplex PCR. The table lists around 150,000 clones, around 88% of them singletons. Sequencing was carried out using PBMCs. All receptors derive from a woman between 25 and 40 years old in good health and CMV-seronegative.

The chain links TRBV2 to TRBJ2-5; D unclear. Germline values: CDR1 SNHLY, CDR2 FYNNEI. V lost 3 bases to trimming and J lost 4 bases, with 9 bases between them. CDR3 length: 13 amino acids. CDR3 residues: CASSDGYGETQYF. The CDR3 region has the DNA TGTGCCAGCAGTGACGGGTACGGAGAGACCCAGTACTTC.

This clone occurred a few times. This CDR3 reads CASTKGGNFNEKLFF. Here the CDR3 DNA reads TGCGCCAGCACCAAAGGGGGTAATTTTAATGAAAAACTGTTTTTT. The rearrangement uses TRBV5-1 and TRBJ1-4; tentatively, D is TRBD1 (6 bases). The V gene's germline CDR1 is SGHRS and CDR2 YFSETQ. CDR3 length equals 15 residues. V shed 6 bases and J shed 4 bases, with 16 bases lying between them.

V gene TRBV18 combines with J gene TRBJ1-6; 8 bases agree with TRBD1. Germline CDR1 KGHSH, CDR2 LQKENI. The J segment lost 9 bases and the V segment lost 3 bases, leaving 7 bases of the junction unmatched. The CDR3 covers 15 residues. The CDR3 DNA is TGTGCCAGCTCACCGACAGGGGTGCGAAGTTCACCCCTCCACTTT. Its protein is CASSPTGVRSSPLHF.

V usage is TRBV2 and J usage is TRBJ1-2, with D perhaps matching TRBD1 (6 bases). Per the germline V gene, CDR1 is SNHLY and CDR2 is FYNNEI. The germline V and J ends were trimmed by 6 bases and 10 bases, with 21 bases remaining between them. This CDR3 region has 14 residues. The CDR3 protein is CASRGGPAGGSYTF. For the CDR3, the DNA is TGTGCCAGCAGGGGGGGGCCCGCGGGCGGGTCCTACACCTTC. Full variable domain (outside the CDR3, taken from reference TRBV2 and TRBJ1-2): EPEVTQTPSHQVTQMGQEVILRCVPISNHLYFYWYRQILGQKVEFLVSFYNNEISEKSEIFDDQFSVERPDGSNFTLKIRSTKLEDSAMYFCASRGGPAGGSYTFGSGTRLTVV.

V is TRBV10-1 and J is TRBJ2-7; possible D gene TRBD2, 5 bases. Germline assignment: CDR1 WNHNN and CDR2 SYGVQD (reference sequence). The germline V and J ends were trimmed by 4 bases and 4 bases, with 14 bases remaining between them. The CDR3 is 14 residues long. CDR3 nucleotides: TGCGCCAGCAGTGCGGCGAGGGCGGGTTACGAGCAGTACTTC. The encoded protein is CASSAARAGYEQYF.

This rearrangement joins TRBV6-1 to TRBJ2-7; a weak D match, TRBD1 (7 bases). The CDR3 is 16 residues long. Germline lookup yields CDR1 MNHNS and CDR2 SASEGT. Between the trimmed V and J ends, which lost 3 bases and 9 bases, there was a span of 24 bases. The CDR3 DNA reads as TGTGCCAGCAGTGATAATAGGGAGGACAGGATAAAAACGCAGTACTTC. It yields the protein CASSDNREDRIKTQYF.

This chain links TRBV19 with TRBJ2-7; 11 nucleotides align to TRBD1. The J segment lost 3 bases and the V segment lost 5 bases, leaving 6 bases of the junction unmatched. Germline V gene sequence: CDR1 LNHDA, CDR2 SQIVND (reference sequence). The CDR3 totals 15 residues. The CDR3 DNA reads TGTGCCAGTAGTTTCGGACAGGGGGCCCTCTACGAGCAGTACTTC. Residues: CASSFGQGALYEQYF. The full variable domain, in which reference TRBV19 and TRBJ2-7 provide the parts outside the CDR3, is DGGITQSPKYLFRKEGQNVTLSCEQNLNHDAMYWYRQDPGQGLRLIYYSQIVNDFQKGDIAEGYSVSREKKESFPLTVTSAQKNPTAFYLCASSFGQGALYEQYFGPGTRLTVT.

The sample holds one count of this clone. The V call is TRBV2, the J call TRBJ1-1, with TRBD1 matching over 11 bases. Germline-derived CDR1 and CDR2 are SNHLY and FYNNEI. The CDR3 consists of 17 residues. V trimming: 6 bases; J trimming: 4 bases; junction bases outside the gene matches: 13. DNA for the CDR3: TGTGCCAGCAGACGCTCCTTAGCCGGGACAGGGGGCACTGAAGCTTTCTTT. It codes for CASRRSLAGTGGTEAFF.

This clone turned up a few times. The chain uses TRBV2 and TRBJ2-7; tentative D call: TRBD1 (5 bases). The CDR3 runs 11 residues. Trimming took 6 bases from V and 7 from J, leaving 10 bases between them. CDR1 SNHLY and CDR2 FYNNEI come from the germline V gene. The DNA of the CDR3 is TGTGCCAGCAGAGCGACAGAGGAGCAGTACTTC. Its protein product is CASRATEEQYF.

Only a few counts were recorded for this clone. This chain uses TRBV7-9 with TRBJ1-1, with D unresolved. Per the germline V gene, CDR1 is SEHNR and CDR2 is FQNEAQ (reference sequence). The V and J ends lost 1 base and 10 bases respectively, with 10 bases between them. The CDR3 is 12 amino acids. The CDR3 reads CASSLVRVLAFF. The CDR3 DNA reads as TGTGCCAGCAGCTTAGTACGGGTGCTAGCTTTCTTT. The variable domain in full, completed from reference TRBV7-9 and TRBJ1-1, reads DTGVSQNPRHKITKRGQNVTFRCDPISEHNRLYWYRQTLGQGPEFLTYFQNEAQLEKSRLLSDRFSAERPKGSFSTLEIQRTEQGDSAMYLCASSLVRVLAFFGQGTRLTVV.